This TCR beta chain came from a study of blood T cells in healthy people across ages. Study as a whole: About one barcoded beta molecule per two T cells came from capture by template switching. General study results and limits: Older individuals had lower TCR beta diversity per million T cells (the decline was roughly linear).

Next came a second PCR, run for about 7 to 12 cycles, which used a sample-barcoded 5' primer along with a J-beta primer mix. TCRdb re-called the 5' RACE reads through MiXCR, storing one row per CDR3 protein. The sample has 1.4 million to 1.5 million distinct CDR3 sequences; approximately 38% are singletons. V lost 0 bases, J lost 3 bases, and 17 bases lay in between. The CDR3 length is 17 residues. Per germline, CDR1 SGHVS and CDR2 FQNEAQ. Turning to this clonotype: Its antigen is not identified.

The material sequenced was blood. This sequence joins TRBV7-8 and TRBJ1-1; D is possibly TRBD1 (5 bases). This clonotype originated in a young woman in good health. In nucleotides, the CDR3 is TGTGCCAGCAGCTTAGCAAGCCCGTGGGGGGAGGACACTGAAGCTTTCTTT. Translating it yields CASSLASPWGEDTEAFF.